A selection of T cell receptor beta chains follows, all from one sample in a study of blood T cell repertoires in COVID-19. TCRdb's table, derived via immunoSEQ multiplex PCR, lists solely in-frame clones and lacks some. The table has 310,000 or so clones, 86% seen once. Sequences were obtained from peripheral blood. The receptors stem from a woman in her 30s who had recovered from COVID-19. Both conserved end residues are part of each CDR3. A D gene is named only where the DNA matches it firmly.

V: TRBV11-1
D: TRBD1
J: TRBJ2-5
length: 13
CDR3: CASSLARGETQYF

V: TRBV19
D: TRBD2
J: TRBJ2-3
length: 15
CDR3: CASRATSGGADTQYF

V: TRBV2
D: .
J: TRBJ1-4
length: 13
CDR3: CASIGRTNEKLFF

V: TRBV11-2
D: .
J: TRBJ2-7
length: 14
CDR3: CASSLDQGGYEQYF

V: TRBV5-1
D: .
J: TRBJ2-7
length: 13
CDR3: CASSSSGSYEQYF

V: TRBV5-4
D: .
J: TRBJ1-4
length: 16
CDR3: CASSHKREGTNEKLFF

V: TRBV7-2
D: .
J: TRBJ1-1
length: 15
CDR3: CASSLELAGATEAFF

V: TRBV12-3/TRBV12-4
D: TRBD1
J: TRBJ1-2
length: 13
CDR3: CASSRGQGYGYTF

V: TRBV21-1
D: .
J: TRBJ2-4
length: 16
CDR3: CASSKGGDPGGNIQYF

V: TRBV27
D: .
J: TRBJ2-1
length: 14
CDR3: CASSLGGLGNEQFF

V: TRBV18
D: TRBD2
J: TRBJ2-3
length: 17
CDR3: CASSPGTSGGSTDTQYF

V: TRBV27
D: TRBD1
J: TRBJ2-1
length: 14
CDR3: CASSDRVSYNEQFF

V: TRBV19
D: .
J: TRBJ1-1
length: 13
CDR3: CASSGNRLTEAFF

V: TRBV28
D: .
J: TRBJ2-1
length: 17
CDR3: CASSLLGGGWSANEQFF

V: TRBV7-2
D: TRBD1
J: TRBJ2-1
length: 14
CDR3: CASSYGTGANEQFF

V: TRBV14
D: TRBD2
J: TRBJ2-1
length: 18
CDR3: CASSQVGPAGADRGEQFF

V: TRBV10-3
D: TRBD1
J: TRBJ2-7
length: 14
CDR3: CAISDVGQGYEQYF

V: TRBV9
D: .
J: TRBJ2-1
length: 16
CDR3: CASSIGGSGGYNEQFF

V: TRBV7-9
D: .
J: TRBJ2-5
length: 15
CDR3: CASSLLQGEPETQYF

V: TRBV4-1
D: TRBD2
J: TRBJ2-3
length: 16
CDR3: CASSFQPSGETDTQYF

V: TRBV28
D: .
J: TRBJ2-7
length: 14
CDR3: CASSFRRGEVGQYF

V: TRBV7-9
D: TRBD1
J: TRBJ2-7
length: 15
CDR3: CASSPRDRGRYEQYF